The 3 T cell receptor beta chains presented below share a single source sample, sequenced in a study of spatial heterogeneity in lung cancer. Study-wide points: How many expanded intratumoral alpha and beta TCRs were present tracked the tumor mutation count, which was a count of nonsynonymous mutations.

MiXCR, run by TCRdb on the 5' RACE reads, gives a single entry per CDR3 protein. The table lists roughly 3,400 distinct CDR3 sequences, approximately 7.6% of them singletons. Time point denoted: sample taken at primary tumor resection. Their cognate antigens are unknown. Sequenced here: lung tumor tissue, sampled at surgery. These receptors were collected from a male donor with early-stage non-small cell lung cancer.

This clonotype was observed at least ten times. The chain combines TRBV21-1 with TRBJ1-2. TRBV21-1 is a pseudogene segment. The CDR3 has 13 residues. CDR3 nucleotides: TGTGCCAGCAGCCTTCCCACAAGTGTCGGCTACACCTTC. Translating gives CASSLPTSVGYTF.

This clonotype is categorized as medium-sized. The rearrangement joins TRBV28 to TRBJ1-2; 12 bases line up with TRBD1. The CDR3 totals 15 residues. Germline CDR1 reads MDHEN; CDR2 reads SYDVKM. V trimming: 11 bases; J trimming: 2 bases; junction bases outside the gene matches: 9. The CDR3: CAGGTGGAGNYGYTF. The CDR3 region has the DNA TGTGCCGGGGGGACAGGGGGCGCTGGGAACTATGGCTACACCTTC.

This clonotype is termed medium-sized. The chain recombines TRBV20-1 with TRBJ2-7; 9 bases match TRBD1. The CDR3 totals 13 residues. The V gene end was trimmed by 3 bases and the J gene end by 3 bases; junction bases not matched to a gene: 3. Per the germline V gene, CDR1 is DFQATT and CDR2 is SNEGSKA (reference sequence). The CDR3 sequence: CSARVTGGYEQYF. CDR3 coding DNA: TGCAGTGCTAGGGTGACAGGGGGCTACGAGCAGTACTTC.